These 29 T cell receptor beta chains were sequenced from one sample in a study of cytomegalovirus exposure and HLA in healthy donors. The PCR was carried out with 60 Vbeta primers and 13 Jbeta primers. Clones were sequenced by immunoSEQ multiplex PCR, and TCRdb holds only the in-frame ones, with some missing. The sample has approximately 170,000 clones, approximately 84% seen once; the top ten hold 7%. Specimen: PBMCs. These TCRs come from a middle-aged woman in good health and CMV-seropositive.

V usage is TRBV4-1 and J usage is TRBJ1-3; tentatively, D is TRBD1 (6 bases). V was trimmed by 3 bases and J by 6 bases, leaving 12 bases between them. The length of the CDR3 is 14 residues. Germline lookup yields CDR1 MGHRA and CDR2 YSYEKL. The CDR3 protein is CASSHGRGANTIYF. In DNA form, the CDR3 reads TGCGCCAGCAGCCACGGCAGGGGAGCAAACACCATATATTTT.

The chain joins TRBV7-3 to TRBJ2-7; D perhaps matches TRBD1 (6 bases). The CDR3 length is 14 residues. The V end was cut by 4 bases, the J end by 3 bases, with 13 bases between. CDR1 is SGHTA, CDR2 FQGTGA, per germline. The CDR3 here is CASSSGAGGYEQYF. For the CDR3, the DNA is TGTGCCAGCAGCTCAGGGGCTGGTGGCTACGAGCAGTACTTC.

This clone was seen a handful of times. The gene calls are TRBV7-2 and TRBJ2-2; D is possibly TRBD2 (5 bases). The CDR3 covers 14 residues. V was trimmed by 5 bases and J by 3 bases, leaving 10 bases between them. The V gene's germline CDR1 is SGHTA and CDR2 FQGNSA. The chain's CDR3 is CASSLYGDTGELFF. In DNA, the CDR3 is TGTGCCAGCAGCCTCTACGGGGACACCGGGGAGCTGTTTTTT.

The rearrangement links TRBV27 to TRBJ2-6; D call uncertain. Germline CDR1 MNHEY, CDR2 SMNVEV (reference sequence). There are 14 residues in the CDR3. The V end was cut by 7 bases, the J end by 1 base, with 8 bases between. Written as DNA, the CDR3 is TGTGCCAGCATGGTCCGGTCTGGGGCCAACGTCCTGACTTTC. Translated, it gives CASMVRSGANVLTF.

This rearrangement joins TRBV27 to TRBJ2-5, with 8 bases that match TRBD2. This CDR3 contains 15 residues. After removal of 6 bases from V and 5 bases from J, the junction contained 11 bases not matched to a gene. Germline values: CDR1 MNHEY, CDR2 SMNVEV (reference sequence). CDR3 in amino acids: CASSAGLGLWETQYF. The CDR3 region has the DNA TGTGCCAGCAGCGCGGGACTAGGCCTGTGGGAGACCCAGTACTTC.

The V and J genes are TRBV5-4 and TRBJ1-4, with 11 bases identical to TRBD1. CDR3 length: 16 amino acids. V was clipped by 4 bases and J by 5 bases; unmatched bases: 7. CDR1 SGHNT and CDR2 YYREEE come from the germline V gene (reference sequence). CDR3 sequence reads: CASSDQDRGRNEKLFF. In DNA form, the CDR3 reads TGTGCCAGCAGCGACCAGGACAGGGGGCGCAATGAAAAACTGTTTTTT.

J is TRBJ1-2 and V is TRBV5-1; D is unresolved. Germline loops: CDR1 SGHRS, CDR2 YFSETQ. CDR3 size: 13 residues. Trimming left V 2 bases short and J 5 bases short, with 10 bases between. Here the CDR3 reads CASSFEGDYGYTF. CDR3 nucleotides: TGCGCCAGCAGCTTTGAAGGAGATTATGGCTACACCTTC.

The CDR3 region is CASGLVAPMGTGNEKLFF. The CDR3, as DNA: TGTGCTAGTGGTTTGGTAGCCCCAATGGGAACAGGTAATGAAAAACTGTTTTTT. The chain recombines TRBV12-5 with TRBJ1-4; a weak D match, TRBD1 (5 bases). The V gene lost 0 bases and the J gene lost 4 bases, with 18 bases spanning the gap. Germline V CDR1 and CDR2: LGHNT, FRNRAP. This CDR3 spans 18 amino acids.

This chain joins TRBV15 and TRBJ1-6, with D uncertain. From germline, CDR1 is LNHNV and CDR2 YYDKDF (reference sequence). This CDR3 has 13 amino acids. The V gene lost 0 bases and the J gene lost 10 bases, with 7 bases spanning the gap. CDR3 in amino acids: CATSRDPQSPLHF. The CDR3 region has the DNA TGTGCCACCAGCAGAGATCCCCAATCACCCCTCCACTTT.

The chain carries TRBV4-2 and TRBJ1-1; D is undetermined. This CDR3 has 18 amino acids. Trimming took off 1 base at V and 0 bases at J, with 18 bases between the two ends. Germline assignment: CDR1 LGHNA and CDR2 YNFKEQ. CDR3 residues: CASSQVTPMQRMNTEAFF. CDR3 sequence (DNA): TGTGCCAGCAGCCAAGTGACCCCAATGCAGCGGATGAACACTGAAGCTTTCTTT.

The gene calls are TRBV11-2 and TRBJ1-2, with D uncertain. Germline V lookup: CDR1 SGHAT, CDR2 FQNNGV. The CDR3 totals 13 residues. V was clipped by 5 bases and J by 9 bases, with 16 bases between them. The CDR3 region is CASSPTLARSYTF. CDR3 bases: TGTGCCAGCAGCCCCACCCTAGCTAGGAGCTACACCTTC.

The CDR3 region is CASSIDRRNEKLFF. The CDR3 DNA is TGTGCCAGTAGTATAGACAGGAGGAATGAAAAACTGTTTTTT. This chain connects TRBV19 to TRBJ1-4; unclear D gene. V was clipped by 0 bases and J by 5 bases, with 7 bases between them. The CDR3 contains 14 residues. CDR1 and CDR2 (germline): LNHDA, SQIVND (reference sequence).

The rearrangement uses TRBV18 and TRBJ2-5, with D perhaps TRBD1 (5 bases). Trimming removed 2 bases at V and 1 base at J, with 8 bases between. The CDR3 extends over 14 amino acids. Germline V gene lookup returns CDR1 KGHSH and CDR2 LQKENI. For the CDR3, the DNA is TGTGCCAGCTCACCAGCAACAGGCCAAGAGACCCAGTACTTC. Translation: CASSPATGQETQYF.

V is TRBV14 and J is TRBJ2-5; possibly TRBD2 for D (5 bases). The CDR3 loop spans 16 amino acids. V gave up 1 base and J gave up 2 bases, with 14 bases separating them. Germline V gives CDR1 SGHDN, CDR2 FVKESK. The CDR3 DNA reads as TGTGCCAGCAGCCAAGCTATCAGAGGGCGGCAAGAGACCCAGTACTTC. This codes for CASSQAIRGRQETQYF. The variable domain in full, completed from reference TRBV14 and TRBJ2-5, reads EAGVTQFPSHSVIEKGQTVTLRCDPISGHDNLYWYRRVMGKEIKFLLHFVKESKQDESGMPNNRFLAERTGGTYSTLKVQPAELEDSGVYFCASSQAIRGRQETQYFGPGTRLLVL.

The chain combines TRBV7-3 with TRBJ2-1; D gene uncertain. Germline CDR1 is SGHTA and CDR2 is FQGTGA. V shed 2 bases and J shed 5 bases, with 13 bases lying between them. The CDR3 length is 15 residues. CDR3 amino acids: CASSLSLRPHNEQFF. In DNA form, the CDR3 reads TGTGCCAGCAGCTTATCTCTCAGGCCTCACAATGAGCAGTTCTTC. The entire variable domain, with the rest obtained from reference TRBV7-3 and TRBJ2-1, is as follows: GAGVSQTPSNKVTEKGKYVELRCDPISGHTALYWYRQSLGQGPEFLIYFQGTGAADDSGLPNDRFFAVRPEGSVSTLKIQRTERGDSAVYLCASSLSLRPHNEQFFGPGTRLTVL.

The chain recombines TRBV9 with TRBJ2-1; TRBD2 aligns across 8 bases. V trimming: 3 bases; J trimming: 6 bases; junction bases outside the gene matches: 8. Germline V lookup: CDR1 SGDLS, CDR2 YYNGEE. The CDR3 has 15 residues. CDR3 coding DNA: TGTGCCAGCAGCGGAACCGGGACTAGAGGCAATGAGCAGTTCTTC. This codes for CASSGTGTRGNEQFF.

This clone was counted between two and nine times. This chain uses TRBV5-1 with TRBJ1-6; tentative D call: TRBD1 (5 bases). CDR1 is SGHRS, CDR2 YFSETQ, per germline. The CDR3 consists of 13 residues. Trimming took 2 bases from V and 8 from J, leaving 8 bases between them. The CDR3, as DNA: TGCGCCAGCAGCTTCCAGGGTTATTCACCCCTCCACTTT. Encoded protein: CASSFQGYSPLHF.

The rearrangement joins TRBV28 to TRBJ1-3, with 7 bases identical to TRBD1. Germline trimming cut 6 bases from V and 0 bases from J; bases unmatched to any gene: 2. Per germline, CDR1 MDHEN and CDR2 SYDVKM. The CDR3 consists of 14 residues. DNA for the CDR3: TGTGCCAGCAGCCGGGACAGCTCTGGAAACACCATATATTTT. This gives the protein CASSRDSSGNTIYF.

V usage is TRBV28 and J usage is TRBJ1-1, with D perhaps TRBD1 (5 bases). Per germline, CDR1 MDHEN and CDR2 SYDVKM. V was trimmed by 5 bases and J by 2 bases, leaving 12 bases between them. This CDR3 has 14 amino acids. The chain's CDR3 is CASSRAGRNTEAFF. The CDR3 nucleotides read TGTGCCAGCAGTAGGGCAGGGCGTAACACTGAAGCTTTCTTT. The full variable domain, its missing parts supplied by reference TRBV28 and TRBJ1-1, is DVKVTQSSRYLVKRTGEKVFLECVQDMDHENMFWYRQDPGLGLRLIYFSYDVKMKEKGDIPEGYSVSREKKERFSLILESASTNQTSMYLCASSRAGRNTEAFFGQGTRLTVV.

This clone appeared a few times. The chain recombines TRBV19 with TRBJ1-1; D call uncertain. CDR1 and CDR2 (germline): LNHDA, SQIVND (reference sequence). The CDR3 is made up of 11 amino acids. Trimming left V 7 bases short and J 8 bases short, with 11 bases between. The CDR3 is CASIFRGEAFF. CDR3 bases: TGTGCCAGTATCTTCCGAGGCGAAGCTTTCTTT.

The chain couples TRBV5-1 to TRBJ1-6; tentatively, D is TRBD1 (6 bases). Germline V gives CDR1 SGHRS, CDR2 YFSETQ. This CDR3 has 16 residues. Trimming stripped 0 bases from V and 5 bases from J, with 12 bases between. The CDR3 region is CASSLVQGRNNSPLHF. CDR3 DNA sequence: TGCGCCAGCAGCTTGGTACAGGGTCGGAATAATTCACCCCTCCACTTT. Drawing the rest from reference TRBV5-1 and TRBJ1-6, the complete variable domain is KAGVTQTPRYLIKTRGQQVTLSCSPISGHRSVSWYQQTPGQGLQFLFEYFSETQRNKGNFPGRFSGRQFSNSRSEMNVSTLELGDSALYLCASSLVQGRNNSPLHFGNGTRLTVT.

The rearrangement links TRBV29-1 to TRBJ2-7, with D possibly being TRBD1 (5 bases). V was shortened by 5 bases and J by 0 bases, with 11 bases between the two germline ends. This CDR3 has 13 residues. Per the germline V gene, CDR1 is SQVTM and CDR2 is ANQGSEA. As DNA, the CDR3 is TGCAGCGTTTTCAGGGAAGGCTCCTACGAGCAGTACTTC. Amino acid sequence: CSVFREGSYEQYF.

The V and J genes are TRBV11-2 and TRBJ2-1; 9 bases line up with TRBD2. The germline V gene has CDR1 SGHAT and CDR2 FQNNGV. Germline trimming cut 0 bases from V and 7 bases from J; bases unmatched to any gene: 7. This CDR3 spans 16 amino acids. DNA for the CDR3: TGTGCCAGCAGCTTAGATATCGCGGGGGGGCGGAATGAGCAGTTCTTC. Translated, it gives CASSLDIAGGRNEQFF.

The V call is TRBV5-5, the J call TRBJ2-7; maybe TRBD2 (5 bases). The germline CDR1 and CDR2 sequences are SGHKS and YYEKEE (reference sequence). V gave up 0 bases and J gave up 0 bases, with 13 bases separating them. The CDR3 is made up of 16 amino acids. CDR3 DNA sequence: TGTGCCAGCAGCTTGGCGGCCAGCGGCACCTCCTACGAGCAGTACTTC. This gives the protein CASSLAASGTSYEQYF.

This chain joins TRBV15 and TRBJ1-2; the D is unclear. The CDR3 extends over 14 amino acids. V gave up 1 base and J gave up 7 bases, with 13 bases separating them. Germline CDR1 LNHNV, CDR2 YYDKDF (reference sequence). The chain's CDR3 is CATSRGEGLAGYTF. The CDR3 coding sequence is TGTGCCACCAGCAGAGGGGAGGGCTTGGCTGGCTACACCTTC. Variable domain in full (rest from reference TRBV15 and TRBJ1-2): DAMVIQNPRYQVTQFGKPVTLSCSQTLNHNVMYWYQQKSSQAPKLLFHYYDKDFNNEADTPDNFQSRRPNTSFCFLDIRSPGLGDTAMYLCATSRGEGLAGYTFGSGTRLTVV.

This clone was detected only a few times. The rearrangement uses TRBV2 and TRBJ2-4; TRBD2 matches 12 bases. This CDR3 has 16 amino acids. Germline V gene lookup returns CDR1 SNHLY and CDR2 FYNNEI. Unmatched junction bases numbered 6, after V lost 6 bases and J lost 3 bases. This CDR3 reads CASRARLAGDKNIQYF. CDR3 DNA: TGTGCCAGCAGAGCCCGACTAGCGGGGGACAAAAACATTCAGTACTTC. The entire variable domain, with the rest obtained from reference TRBV2 and TRBJ2-4, is as follows: EPEVTQTPSHQVTQMGQEVILRCVPISNHLYFYWYRQILGQKVEFLVSFYNNEISEKSEIFDDQFSVERPDGSNFTLKIRSTKLEDSAMYFCASRARLAGDKNIQYFGAGTRLSVL.

The chain links TRBV11-2 to TRBJ2-1; tentatively, D is TRBD2 (5 bases). Germline assignment: CDR1 SGHAT and CDR2 FQNNGV. The CDR3 extends over 13 amino acids. The V end lost 6 bases, the J end lost 7 bases, and 13 bases lay between the germline ends. The CDR3, as DNA: TGTGCCAGCAGTTCCGGAACGGGGAATGAGCAGTTCTTC. Its protein product is CASSSGTGNEQFF.

The chain has TRBV12-5 and TRBJ2-3; 10 bases agree with TRBD2. This CDR3 is 16 amino acids long. The germline CDR1 and CDR2 sequences are LGHNT and FRNRAP. Trimming at V came to 1 base and at J to 4 bases, leaving 5 bases not matched to a gene. The CDR3 nucleotides read TGTGCTAGTGGTTTGGGAGCGGGGGGGCAATCAGATACGCAGTATTTT. Translated: CASGLGAGGQSDTQYF.

This clone was detected only once. The V call is TRBV5-6, the J call TRBJ1-1; TRBD1 aligns across 7 bases. J lost 1 base, V lost 0 bases, and 9 bases had no gene match. CDR3 size: 17 residues. From germline, CDR1 is SGHDT and CDR2 YYEEEE. The CDR3 nucleotides are TGTGCCAGCAGCTTGGAAGTCCGGACAGGTAGGAACACTGAAGCTTTCTTT. It is translated as CASSLEVRTGRNTEAFF. Together with reference TRBV5-6 and TRBJ1-1, the CDR3 gives the full variable domain: DAGVTQSPTHLIKTRGQQVTLRCSPKSGHDTVSWYQQALGQGPQFIFQYYEEEERQRGNFPDRFSGHQFPNYSSELNVNALLLGDSALYLCASSLEVRTGRNTEAFFGQGTRLTVV.